This T cell receptor beta chain was found in a study of beta chain features in type 1 diabetes. Donors underwent one heparinised blood draw, 100 to 150 mL on average. Sequencing targeted expressed TCRB transcripts, as all isolated RNA had been reverse transcribed. The data were produced by immunoSEQ multiplex PCR, yet TCRdb's version contains in-frame clones alone and is incomplete. The profile shows 150,000 to 190,000 clones, about a tenth of them singletons. CDR1 is MGHDK and CDR2 is SYGVNS in the germline V gene. V shed 6 bases and J 7 bases; nucleotides not matched to a gene: 1. This CDR3 has 12 residues. General observations from the study: Across all four CD4+ subsets, people with type 1 diabetes showed modestly shorter TCRB CDR3s.

There are a few counts of this clone. Its antigen is unidentified. This TCR came from a man in his thirties or forties with type 1 diabetes. V is TRBV25-1 and J is TRBJ2-1, with 9 bases that match TRBD2. The sample taken for sequencing was central memory CD4+ T cells from blood. The CDR3 region is CASRTSGNEQFF. The DNA of the CDR3 is TGTGCCAGCAGGACTAGCGGTAATGAGCAGTTCTTC. Looking up the rest from reference TRBV25-1 and TRBJ2-1 gives the full variable domain: EADIYQTPRYLVIGTGKKITLECSQTMGHDKMYWYQQDPGMELHLIHYSYGVNSTEKGDLSSESTVSRIRTEHFPLTLESARPSHTSQYLCASRTSGNEQFFGPGTRLTVL.